The text below deals with one TCR beta chain. Between the trimmed V and J ends, which lost 6 bases and 4 bases, there was a span of 27 bases. The germline gives CDR1 MNHEY, CDR2 SMNVEV (reference sequence). The CDR3 consists of 18 residues. The data were obtained in a study of T-cell reconstitution after alpha-beta-depleted transplantation in children. This sample's TCRbeta library carried unique molecular identifier barcodes. From the PCR reads, TCRdb called clonotypes with MiXCR, one entry per CDR3 protein. This table holds approximately 510,000 distinct CDR3 sequences, approximately 16% found once.

This TCR was sampled from a human donor who donated a stem cell graft to a child with acute lymphoblastic leukemia. Sequenced here: PBMCs from the stem cell graft donor, sampled from the stem cell graft. The chain combines TRBV27 with TRBJ1-1; D is possibly TRBD1 (6 bases). The CDR3 region has the DNA TGTGCCAGCAGCCAATCGGGACAAGGTGGGTGGGAAGGCACTGAAGCTTTCTTT. It is translated as CASSQSGQGGWEGTEAFF.